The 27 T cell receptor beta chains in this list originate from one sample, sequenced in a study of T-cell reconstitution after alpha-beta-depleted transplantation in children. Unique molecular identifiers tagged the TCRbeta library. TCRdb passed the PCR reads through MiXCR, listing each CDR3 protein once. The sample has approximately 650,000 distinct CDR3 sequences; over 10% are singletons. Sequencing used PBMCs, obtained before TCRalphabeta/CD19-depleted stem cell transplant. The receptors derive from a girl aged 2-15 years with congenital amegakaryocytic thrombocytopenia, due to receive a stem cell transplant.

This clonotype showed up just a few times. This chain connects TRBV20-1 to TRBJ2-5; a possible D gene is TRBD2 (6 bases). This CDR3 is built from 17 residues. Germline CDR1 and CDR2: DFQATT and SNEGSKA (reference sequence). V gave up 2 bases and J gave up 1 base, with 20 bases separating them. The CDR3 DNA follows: TGCAGTGCTAGATCCCACCCACTAGCTGGGCGCCAAGAGACCCAGTACTTC. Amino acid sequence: CSARSHPLAGRQETQYF.

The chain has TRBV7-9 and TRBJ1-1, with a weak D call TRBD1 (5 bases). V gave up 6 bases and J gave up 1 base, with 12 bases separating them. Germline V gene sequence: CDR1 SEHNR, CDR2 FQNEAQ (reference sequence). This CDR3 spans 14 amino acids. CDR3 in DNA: TGTGCCAGCAGTTTTTTCGGGGGGAACACTGAAGCTTTCTTT. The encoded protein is CASSFFGGNTEAFF.

The CDR3 sequence is CASSLLMAADTQYF. DNA for the CDR3: TGTGCCAGCAGCTTATTGATGGCGGCCGATACGCAGTATTTT. This rearrangement joins TRBV7-8 to TRBJ2-3, with unresolved D. Deletions cut 2 bases from V and 6 bases from J, with 12 bases between. This CDR3 comprises 14 residues. The germline CDR1 and CDR2 sequences are SGHVS and FQNEAQ.

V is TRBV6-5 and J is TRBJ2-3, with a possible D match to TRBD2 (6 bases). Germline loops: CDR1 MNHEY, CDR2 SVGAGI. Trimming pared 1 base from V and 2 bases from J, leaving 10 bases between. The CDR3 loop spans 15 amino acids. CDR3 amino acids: CASSYFREPTDTQYF. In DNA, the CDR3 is TGTGCCAGCAGTTACTTCCGGGAGCCCACAGATACGCAGTATTTT.

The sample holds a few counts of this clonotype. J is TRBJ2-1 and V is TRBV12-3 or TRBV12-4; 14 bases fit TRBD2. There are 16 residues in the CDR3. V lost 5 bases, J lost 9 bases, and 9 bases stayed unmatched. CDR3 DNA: TGTGCCAGCAGTCCCCCGGGACTAGCGGGAGTGGGTGAGCAGTTCTTC. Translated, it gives CASSPPGLAGVGEQFF.

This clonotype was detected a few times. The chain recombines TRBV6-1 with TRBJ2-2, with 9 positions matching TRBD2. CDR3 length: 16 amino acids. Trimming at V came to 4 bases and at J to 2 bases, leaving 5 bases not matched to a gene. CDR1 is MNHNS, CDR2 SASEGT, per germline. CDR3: CASSGLAGDNTGELFF. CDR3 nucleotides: TGTGCCAGCAGTGGTTTAGCGGGAGACAACACCGGGGAGCTGTTTTTT.

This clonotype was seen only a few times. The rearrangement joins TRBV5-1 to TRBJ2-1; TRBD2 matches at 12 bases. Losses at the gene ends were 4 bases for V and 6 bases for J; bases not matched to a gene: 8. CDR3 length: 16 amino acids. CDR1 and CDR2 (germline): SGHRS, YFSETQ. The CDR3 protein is CASSPARLAGANEQFF. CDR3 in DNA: TGCGCCAGCAGCCCGGCCAGACTAGCGGGAGCCAATGAGCAGTTCTTC.

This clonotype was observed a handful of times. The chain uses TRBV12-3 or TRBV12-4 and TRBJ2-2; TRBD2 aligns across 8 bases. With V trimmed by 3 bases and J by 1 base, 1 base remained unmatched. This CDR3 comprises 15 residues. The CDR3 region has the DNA TGTGCCAGCAGTTTTCGGGGGGGGAACACCGGGGAGCTGTTTTTT. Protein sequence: CASSFRGGNTGELFF.

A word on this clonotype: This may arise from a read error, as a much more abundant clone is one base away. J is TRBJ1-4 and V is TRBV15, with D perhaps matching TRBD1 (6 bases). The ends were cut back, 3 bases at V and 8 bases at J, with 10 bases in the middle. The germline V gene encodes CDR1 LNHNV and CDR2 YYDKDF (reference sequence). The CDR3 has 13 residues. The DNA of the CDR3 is TGTGCCACCAGCAGGGGACATGTGGAAAAACTGTTTTTT. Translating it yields CATSRGHVEKLFF.

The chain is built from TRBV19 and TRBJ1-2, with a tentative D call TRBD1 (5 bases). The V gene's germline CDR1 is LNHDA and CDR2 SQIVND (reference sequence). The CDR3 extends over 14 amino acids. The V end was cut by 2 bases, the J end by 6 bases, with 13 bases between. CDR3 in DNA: TGTGCCAGTAGTATATTGGGGGAGAGAAATGGCTACACCTTC. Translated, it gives CASSILGERNGYTF.

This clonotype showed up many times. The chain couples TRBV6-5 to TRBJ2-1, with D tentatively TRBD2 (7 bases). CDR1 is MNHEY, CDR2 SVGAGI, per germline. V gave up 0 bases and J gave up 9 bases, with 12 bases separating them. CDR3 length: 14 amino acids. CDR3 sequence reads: CASSYSGGRTEQFF. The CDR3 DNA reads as TGTGCCAGCAGTTACTCGGGGGGGCGCACTGAGCAGTTCTTC.

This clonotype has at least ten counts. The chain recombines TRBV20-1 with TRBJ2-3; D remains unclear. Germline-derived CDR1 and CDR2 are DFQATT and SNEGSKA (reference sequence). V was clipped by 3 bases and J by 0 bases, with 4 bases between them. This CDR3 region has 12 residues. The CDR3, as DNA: TGCAGTGCTAGGACTAGCACAGATACGCAGTATTTT. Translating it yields CSARTSTDTQYF.

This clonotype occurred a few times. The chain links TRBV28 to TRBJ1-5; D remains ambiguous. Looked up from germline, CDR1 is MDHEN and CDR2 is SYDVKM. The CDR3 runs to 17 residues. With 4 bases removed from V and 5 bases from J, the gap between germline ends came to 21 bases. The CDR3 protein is CASSSNDVYGHDQPQHF. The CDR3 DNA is TGTGCCAGCAGTTCGAACGACGTCTATGGCCACGATCAGCCCCAGCATTTT.

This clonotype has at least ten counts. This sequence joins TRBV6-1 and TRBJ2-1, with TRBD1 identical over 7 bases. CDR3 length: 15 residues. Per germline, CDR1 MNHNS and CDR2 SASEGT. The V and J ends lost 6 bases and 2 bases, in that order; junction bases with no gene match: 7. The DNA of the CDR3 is TGTGCCAGCAGCGCAGCCCAGGGGGCCTACAATGAGCAGTTCTTC. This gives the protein CASSAAQGAYNEQFF.

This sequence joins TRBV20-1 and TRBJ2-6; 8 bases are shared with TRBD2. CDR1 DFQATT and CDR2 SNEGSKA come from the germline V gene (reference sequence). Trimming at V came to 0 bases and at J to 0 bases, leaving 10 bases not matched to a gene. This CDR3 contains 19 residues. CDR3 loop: CSARDLGGRGASGANVLTF. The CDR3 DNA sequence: TGCAGTGCTAGAGATCTTGGGGGGCGGGGGGCCTCTGGGGCCAACGTCCTGACTTTC.

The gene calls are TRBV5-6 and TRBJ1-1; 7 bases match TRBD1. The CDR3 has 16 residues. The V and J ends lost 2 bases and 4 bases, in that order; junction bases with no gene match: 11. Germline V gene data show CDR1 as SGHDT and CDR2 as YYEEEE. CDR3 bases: TGTGCCAGCAGCTTCCCGGGACAGATGGTCCCCACTGAAGCTTTCTTT. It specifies CASSFPGQMVPTEAFF. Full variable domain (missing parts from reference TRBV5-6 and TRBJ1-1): DAGVTQSPTHLIKTRGQQVTLRCSPKSGHDTVSWYQQALGQGPQFIFQYYEEEERQRGNFPDRFSGHQFPNYSSELNVNALLLGDSALYLCASSFPGQMVPTEAFFGQGTRLTVV.

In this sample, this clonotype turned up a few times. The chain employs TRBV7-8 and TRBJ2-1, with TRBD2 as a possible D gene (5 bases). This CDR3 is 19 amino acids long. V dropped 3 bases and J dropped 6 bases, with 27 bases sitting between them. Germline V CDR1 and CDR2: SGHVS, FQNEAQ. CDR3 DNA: TGTGCCAGCAGCTTCACTGTGGTGGGCAGCGGAAGGGTCCTCAATGAGCAGTTCTTC. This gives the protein CASSFTVVGSGRVLNEQFF.

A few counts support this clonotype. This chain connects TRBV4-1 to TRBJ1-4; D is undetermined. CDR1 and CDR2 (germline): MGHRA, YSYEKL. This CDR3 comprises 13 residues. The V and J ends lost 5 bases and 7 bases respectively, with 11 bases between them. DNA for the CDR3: TGCGCCAGCAGCTTGTGGTGGTCTGAAAAACTGTTTTTT. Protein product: CASSLWWSEKLFF.

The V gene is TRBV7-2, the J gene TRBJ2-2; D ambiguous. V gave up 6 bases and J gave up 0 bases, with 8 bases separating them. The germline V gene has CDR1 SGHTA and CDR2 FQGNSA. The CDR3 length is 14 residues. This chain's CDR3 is CASSTVTNTGELFF. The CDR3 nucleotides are TGTGCCAGCAGTACAGTGACGAACACCGGGGAGCTGTTTTTT.

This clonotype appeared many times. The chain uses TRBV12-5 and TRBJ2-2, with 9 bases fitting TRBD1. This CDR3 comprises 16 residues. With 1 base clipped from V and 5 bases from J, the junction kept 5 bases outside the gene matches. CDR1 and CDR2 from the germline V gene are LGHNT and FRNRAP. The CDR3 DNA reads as TGTGCTAGTGGTTTGGGGTTGGGACAGGGAACCGGGGAGCTGTTTTTT. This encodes CASGLGLGQGTGELFF.

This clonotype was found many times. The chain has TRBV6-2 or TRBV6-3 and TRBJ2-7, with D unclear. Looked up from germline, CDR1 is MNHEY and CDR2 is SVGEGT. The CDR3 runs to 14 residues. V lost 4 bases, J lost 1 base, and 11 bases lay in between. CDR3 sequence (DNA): TGTGCCAGCAGTTGGGCCAGCCGATCCTACGAGCAGTACTTC. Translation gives CASSWASRSYEQYF.

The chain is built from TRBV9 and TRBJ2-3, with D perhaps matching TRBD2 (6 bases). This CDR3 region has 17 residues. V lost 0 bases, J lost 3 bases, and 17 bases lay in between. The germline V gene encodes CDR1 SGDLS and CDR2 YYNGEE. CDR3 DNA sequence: TGTGCCAGCAGCGTAGTTTCGTCGGGAGTTAGGACAGATACGCAGTATTTT. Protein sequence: CASSVVSSGVRTDTQYF.

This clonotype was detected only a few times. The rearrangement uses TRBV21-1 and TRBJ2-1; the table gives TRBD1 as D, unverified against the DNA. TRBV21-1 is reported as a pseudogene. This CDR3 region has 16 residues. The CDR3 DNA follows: TGTGCCAGCAGCCACCTTGCGGGGTCGACCCAAAATGAGCAGTTCTTC. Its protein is CASSHLAGSTQNEQFF.

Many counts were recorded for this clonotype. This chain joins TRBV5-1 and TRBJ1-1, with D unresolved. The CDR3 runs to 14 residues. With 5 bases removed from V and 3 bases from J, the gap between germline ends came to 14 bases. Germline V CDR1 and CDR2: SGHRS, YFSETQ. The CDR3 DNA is TGCGCCAGCAGTGGTACCCGGAGCGACACTGAAGCTTTCTTT. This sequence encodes CASSGTRSDTEAFF.

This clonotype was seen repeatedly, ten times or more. CDR3 bases: TGCAGTGCTAGAGATCGGCCCGGGGAGCTGTTTTTT. Translating gives CSARDRPGELFF. The chain combines TRBV20-1 with TRBJ2-2; D is undetermined. This CDR3 has 12 residues. Per the germline V gene, CDR1 is DFQATT and CDR2 is SNEGSKA (reference sequence). Trimming removed 0 bases from V and 6 bases from J, with 5 bases in between.

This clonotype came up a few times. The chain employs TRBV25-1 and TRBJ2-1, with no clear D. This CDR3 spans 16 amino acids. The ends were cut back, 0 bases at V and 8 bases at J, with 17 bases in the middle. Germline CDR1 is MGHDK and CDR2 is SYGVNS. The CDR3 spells CASSEYAEPETDEQFF. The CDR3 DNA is TGTGCCAGCAGTGAATACGCGGAGCCTGAGACCGATGAGCAGTTCTTC.

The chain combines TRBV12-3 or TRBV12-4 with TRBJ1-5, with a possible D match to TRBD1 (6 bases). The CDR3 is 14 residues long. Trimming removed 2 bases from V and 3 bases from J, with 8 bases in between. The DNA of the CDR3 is TGTGCCAGCAGTTTATACAGGGACAATCAGCCCCAGCATTTT. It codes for CASSLYRDNQPQHF.